Shown below are 9 T cell receptor beta chains from a single sample sequenced in a study of beta chain features in type 1 diabetes. General study findings and limits: Among patients with Type 1 diabetes, TCRB CDR3s were moderately but significantly shorter in every one of the four CD4+ subsets.

Their antigens remain unidentified. The authors reverse transcribed all of the isolated RNA, so sequencing captured expressed TCRB transcripts. Assay: immunoSEQ multiplex PCR; the TCRdb copy retains only in-frame clones and omits some. The table has roughly 150,000 clones, approximately 8.7% seen once. The sequenced material came from central memory CD4+ T cells from blood. The source of these receptors is a woman between 25 and 40 years old with type 1 diabetes.

This clone was picked up a small number of times. The chain uses TRBV9 and TRBJ2-1; TRBD2 matches at 7 bases. V shed 0 bases and J 9 bases; nucleotides not matched to a gene: 18. The V gene's germline CDR1 is SGDLS and CDR2 YYNGEE. The CDR3 length is 18 residues. CDR3 DNA sequence: TGTGCCAGCAGCGTAGCACCTGCGAGCGGGATGGTTTACTCTGAGCAGTTCTTC. This sequence encodes CASSVAPASGMVYSEQFF.

The chain is built from TRBV7-3 and TRBJ1-3; no firm D call. The V gene lost 2 bases and the J gene lost 1 base, with 12 bases spanning the gap. The germline V gene has CDR1 SGHTA and CDR2 FQGTGA. CDR3 length equals 16 residues. CDR3: CASSLERRQSGNTIYF. The CDR3 nucleotides are TGTGCCAGCAGCTTAGAGAGGAGGCAATCTGGAAACACCATATATTTT.

Written as DNA, the CDR3 is TGTGCCAGCAGTGGAGGGTATCGGCTGTTTTTT. It yields the protein CASSGGYRLFF. The chain combines TRBV25-1 with TRBJ1-4; D gene ambiguous. The CDR3 runs 11 residues. The germline V gene has CDR1 MGHDK and CDR2 SYGVNS. Trimming shortened V by 4 bases and J by 14 bases, and 11 bases separated the two germline ends.

In its sample, this clone was seen a few times. The chain uses TRBV18 and TRBJ1-5; 10 bases agree with TRBD1. CDR1 and CDR2 from the germline V gene are KGHSH and LQKENI. V trimming: 5 bases; J trimming: 0 bases; junction bases outside the gene matches: 7. CDR3 length equals 17 residues. Here the CDR3 reads CASSAGTGVYSNQPQHF. CDR3 sequence (DNA): TGTGCCAGCTCAGCCGGGACAGGGGTCTATAGCAATCAGCCCCAGCATTTT.

This sequence joins TRBV10-3 and TRBJ2-7; tentatively, D is TRBD2 (7 bases). The germline V and J ends were trimmed by 2 bases and 5 bases, with 19 bases remaining between them. The CDR3 length is 16 residues. Germline V gene sequence: CDR1 ENHRY, CDR2 SYGVKD. The CDR3 nucleotides read TGTGCCATCAGTGAGGGGGGGGCAAAGGACGGCCACGAGCAGTACTTC. Translating it yields CAISEGGAKDGHEQYF.

The chain carries TRBV6-5 and TRBJ2-7; D may be TRBD1 (5 bases). Deletions cut 2 bases from V and 5 bases from J, with 10 bases between. The CDR3 consists of 13 residues. The germline V gene has CDR1 MNHEY and CDR2 SVGAGI. The DNA for the CDR3 is TGTGCCAGCAGTTACAACAGGTACCACGAGCAGTACTTC. It yields the protein CASSYNRYHEQYF.

The chain recombines TRBV4-1 with TRBJ2-3, with TRBD2 matching over 7 bases. V dropped 2 bases and J dropped 0; count of bases not matched to a gene: 5. CDR3 length: 16 amino acids. From germline, CDR1 is MGHRA and CDR2 YSYEKL. The CDR3 loop reads CASSQFVSGSTDTQYF. In nucleotides, the CDR3 is TGCGCCAGCAGCCAATTTGTTAGCGGGAGCACAGATACGCAGTATTTT.

A few counts support this clone. This chain joins TRBV7-9 and TRBJ2-1; D gene uncertain. The CDR3 is 17 amino acids. Trimming left V 2 bases short and J 0 bases short, with 14 bases between. CDR1 SEHNR and CDR2 FQNEAQ come from the germline V gene (reference sequence). CDR3 coding DNA: TGTGCCAGCAGCTTACCCGGTTCTCCCTCCTCCTACAATGAGCAGTTCTTC. It specifies CASSLPGSPSSYNEQFF.

The sample holds a few counts of this clone. The CDR3 is CATSRETGERYEQYF. The CDR3, as DNA: TGTGCCACCAGCAGAGAAACAGGGGAGCGCTACGAGCAGTACTTC. The V gene is TRBV15, the J gene TRBJ2-7, with TRBD1 matching over 7 bases. Germline loops: CDR1 LNHNV, CDR2 YYDKDF (reference sequence). This CDR3 comprises 15 residues. J was trimmed by 3 bases and V by 0 bases; bases with no gene match: 5.